The source of this TCR beta chain is a study of vaccination and CD4 T cells after COVID-19. From germline, CDR1 is SEHNR and CDR2 FQNEAQ (reference sequence). V trimming: 6 bases; J trimming: 0 bases; junction bases outside the gene matches: 8. The CDR3 contains 18 residues. Notes on this clonotype: The antigen is undetermined.

The treatment was: roughly 10-day PBMC culture with coronavirus spike peptide pools or control peptides (ViraFEST assay). After expanding antigen-specific T cells with peptide pools, ViraFEST sequenced their TCRs. Cultured CD4+ T cells had their DNA profiled by the Oncomine TCR Beta short-read assay. One entry per CDR3 protein results from TCRdb running MiXCR on the PCR reads. Counted here are 20,000 to 30,000 distinct CDR3 sequences, roughly 40% occurring once; the ten biggest clones make up just over 7%. The receptor was derived from a human donor who had recovered from COVID-19. The chain employs TRBV7-9 and TRBJ2-3; the match to TRBD2 covers 14 bases. The sequencing input was CD4+ T cells from blood, cultured in vitro. CDR3 DNA: TGTGCCAGCAGGCAGCCCGGGACTAGCGGGGGCAGCACAGATACGCAGTATTTT. Translating it yields CASRQPGTSGGSTDTQYF.